This record looks at one T cell receptor beta chain sequence and its context. Its antigen is currently not known. The input lacks base qualities; no much larger clone sits a single base away. The V end loses 2 bases and the J end loses 8 bases, and a stretch of 19 bases separates them. From cysteine to phenylalanine, the CDR3 is 16 amino acids long. Only the CDR3 region is kept as DNA, spanning 48 bases read in frame from base 1. Based on the germline V gene (reference sequence), the CDR1 and CDR2 sequences are WNHNN and SYGVQD. This entry comes from a study of shared clonotypes between healthy human individuals (dated by TCRdb to between 2020 and 2021). Concerning the study at large: Three men and a couple of women, aged 18 to 49 years, made up the cohort. Per donor, three plates each were used for CD4 naive and CD4 memory, two for CD8 naive, and one for CD8 memory. To increase sequencing depth and limit assay-specific biases, TCR repertoire library preparation and sequencing were carried out by different laboratories using diverse techniques. To estimate repertoire size and how much clonotype sharing occurs between individuals, the study deeply sequenced the blood TCR repertoires of several healthy adults. Each donor's leukapheresis produced roughly between about 0.9 and 9.5 billion PBMCs. Paper-wide results and their limitations: When four donors were compared, the shared fraction of clonotypes was about 5.4% for naive CD4, roughly 3.3% for naive CD8, 2% to 2.5% for memory CD4, and 0.35% to 0.4% for memory CD8. Naive subsets generally had larger estimated clonotype richness than memory subsets did. Even with the large sequencing depth, rarefaction of the sorted-subset datasets indicated that sequencing was incomplete. Pairwise subsampling indicated that sequencing depth was expected to affect the degree of clonotype sharing among donors. Sampling was restricted to blood, and TCR repertoires in tissue are likely to differ from TCR repertoires in blood. Compared with non-shared clonotypes, clonotypes shared by all four sorted-subset donors had higher generation probabilities. Because the study included only a small number of donors, the genetic and exposure-history diversity represented was limited.

TCR CDR3 regions were amplified from genomic DNA by multiplex PCR using the deep immunoSEQ assay. Extracted genomic DNA from each cell subset was distributed evenly across all wells of several immunoSEQ 96-well plates, and each plate was treated as a replicate. For sorted subsets, 200 ng of genomic DNA, equivalent to 25,000 to 30,000 T cell genomes, went into each replicate PCR. Purified libraries were quantified with a Qubit 3.0 fluorometer, sized on a Bioanalyzer 2100, and re-quantified with the KAPA Library Quantification kit. Every immunoSEQ 96-well plate was sequenced on a separate single-read 150-cycle Illumina NextSeq 550 flow cell. From the authors' description of their analysis: Because the immunoSEQ output held only junctional sequences and lacked quality scores, the filtering could not match the filtering applied to full-length reads. To assign V/J genes and CDR3, sequences were annotated using PyIR, a Python wrapper for IgBLAST v1.9, with IMGT germline references. Reads were removed for weak V/J assignments (E-value above 1e-6), missing CDR3, stop codons, out-of-frame junctions, or ambiguous translated residues. V3J clonotypes were defined as sequences sharing an identical inferred V gene, J gene, and CDR3 amino acid sequence. Percentage overlap between repertoires was calculated by dividing the number of shared unique clonotypes by the size of the smaller repertoire. Three approaches were used to assess repertoire richness: RTK rarefaction, the Chao1 estimator, and Recon v2.1 estimates of unobserved clonotypes. OLGA was used to compute generation probabilities for all TCRbeta clonotypes that the gDNA method yielded from a few donors. This is the immuneACCESS table as TCRdb keeps it, with only in-frame sequences that have V and J called. A part of the clones is gone; compared with another copy, unresolved V genes explain less than half, and the rest is unexplained. Clone size and the V and J calls come from that table; the DNA yielded D and trimming. The sample yields around 2,000,000 clones; approximately 95% were counted once. 0.13% of the sample belongs to the ten largest clones.

The donors were healthy, HIV-negative adults with no recently reported acute infections or vaccinations. Every donor was a Caucasian adult residing in Nashville, Tennessee, USA. CD4+ T cells were enriched by magnetic negative selection; naive cells were then positively selected on CD45RA, and the negative fraction formed the memory subset. After blood collection by leukapheresis, PBMCs were isolated using Ficoll-Histopaque density gradient centrifugation and then cryopreserved in the vapor phase of liquid nitrogen. Analytical flow cytometry was used to check the purity and quantity of each magnetically sorted T cell population. Genomic DNA was isolated from each sorted fraction and quantified by UV absorbance on a Nanodrop 2000c.

The receptor comes from a young man in good health. This receptor chain uses TRBV10-1 and TRBJ2-1; TRBD2 is possibly the D segment (6 matching bases). The specimen sequenced was naive CD4+ T cells sorted from blood. The cell subset or site label corresponds to: CD45RA+ positively selected. The DNA sequence is TGCGCCAGCAGTGAGGCAACGGGAGAAAAGGGTGATGAGCAGTTCTTC. It translates to CASSEATGEKGDEQFF.